The 15 T cell receptor beta chains below all came from one sample that was sequenced in a study of T cell responses to AZD1222 COVID-19 vaccine. TCRdb's table, derived via immunoSEQ multiplex PCR, lists solely in-frame clones and lacks some. The profile shows 160,000 or so clones, roughly nine tenths of them singletons. The source material was peripheral blood, sampled on day 0 of AZD1222 vaccination. These receptors originate from an adult in good health.

This clone was observed once. This chain links TRBV5-6 with TRBJ1-2; 7 bases align to TRBD1. The CDR3 runs to 14 residues. J gave up 6 bases and V 4 bases, and 9 bases lay outside the gene matches. Germline assignment: CDR1 SGHDT and CDR2 YYEEEE. CDR3 loop: CASSAAGTAHGYTF. CDR3 in DNA: TGTGCCAGCAGCGCGGCCGGGACAGCTCATGGCTACACCTTC.

This sequence joins TRBV28 and TRBJ1-1; no clear D gene. CDR1 is MDHEN and CDR2 is SYDVKM in the germline V gene. V gave up 6 bases and J gave up 4 bases, with 9 bases separating them. The CDR3 is made up of 12 amino acids. The CDR3 loop is CASRRVGTEAFF. CDR3 nucleotide sequence: TGTGCCAGCAGACGCGTGGGCACTGAAGCTTTCTTT.

This clone was detected once. The J gene is TRBJ2-7, the V gene TRBV10-1; 7 bases match TRBD2. The germline CDR1 and CDR2 sequences are WNHNN and SYGVQD (reference sequence). The CDR3 sequence is 15 residues long. V lost 6 bases to trimming and J lost 4 bases; unmatched junction nucleotides: 12. CDR3 amino acids: CASRVGGPPGYEQYF. The CDR3 nucleotides are TGCGCCAGCAGGGTGGGAGGGCCCCCGGGTTACGAGCAGTACTTC.

There are many counts of this clone. CDR3 sequence (DNA): TGTGCCAGCAGCTTAGTACTCTTCGGAGATTCTGGAAACACCATATATTTT. Its protein product is CASSLVLFGDSGNTIYF. This rearrangement joins TRBV7-9 to TRBJ1-3, with D hard to call. This CDR3 has 17 residues. Germline CDR1 SEHNR, CDR2 FQNEAQ (reference sequence). The V end was cut by 1 base, the J end by 1 base, with 14 bases between.

This rearrangement joins TRBV10-3 to TRBJ1-5, with D perhaps matching TRBD1 (5 bases). The germline CDR1 and CDR2 sequences are ENHRY and SYGVKD. Deletions cut 5 bases from V and 7 bases from J, with 12 bases between. The CDR3 sequence is 13 residues long. The CDR3 reads CAISPTGDQPQHF. CDR3 DNA sequence: TGTGCCATCAGTCCGACCGGGGACCAGCCCCAGCATTTT.

The gene calls are TRBV27 and TRBJ1-1; TRBD1 might be the D (6 bases). From germline, CDR1 is MNHEY and CDR2 SMNVEV (reference sequence). Between the trimmed V and J ends, which lost 7 bases and 3 bases, there was a span of 18 bases. This CDR3 region has 15 residues. CDR3 sequence: CASKLSLTGYTEAFF. The CDR3 bases are TGTGCCAGCAAACTCTCTCTTACAGGGTACACTGAAGCTTTCTTT.

CDR3 protein: CASSFASYEQYF. The DNA for the CDR3 is TGTGCCAGCAGTTTTGCCTCCTACGAGCAGTACTTC. V is TRBV28 and J is TRBJ2-7; unclear D gene. CDR1 and CDR2 (germline): MDHEN, SYDVKM. CDR3 length equals 12 residues. Deletions cut 3 bases from V and 0 bases from J, with 3 bases between.

The chain uses TRBV29-1 and TRBJ2-3, with 7 bases that match TRBD2. This CDR3 is built from 14 residues. V was pared by 4 bases and J by 6 bases, with 10 bases of the junction left unmatched. Per the germline V gene, CDR1 is SQVTM and CDR2 is ANQGSEA. The CDR3, as DNA: TGCAGCGTTGGGTTTGGCGGGAGTGGGGATACGCAGTATTTT. It encodes CSVGFGGSGDTQYF.

The V gene is TRBV28, the J gene TRBJ1-3; tentatively, D is TRBD1 (5 bases). CDR3 size: 15 residues. Germline lookup yields CDR1 MDHEN and CDR2 SYDVKM. V dropped 7 bases and J dropped 6 bases, with 19 bases sitting between them. The DNA of the CDR3 is TGTGCCAGCACGTCGATCCGGGACGCAGCAAACACCATATATTTT. Its translation: CASTSIRDAANTIYF.

The chain employs TRBV28 and TRBJ1-2, with a weak D call TRBD1 (5 bases). Germline-derived CDR1 and CDR2 are MDHEN and SYDVKM. The CDR3 is 14 residues long. V dropped 3 bases and J dropped 7 bases, with 15 bases sitting between them. Here the CDR3 reads CASSLAGMSRGYTF. CDR3 sequence (DNA): TGTGCCAGCAGTTTGGCAGGGATGAGTCGTGGCTACACCTTC.

The chain is built from TRBV28 and TRBJ2-3; 9 bases line up with TRBD2. CDR1 is MDHEN and CDR2 is SYDVKM in the germline V gene. The CDR3 runs 17 residues. V lost 7 bases, J lost 4 bases, and 15 bases stayed unmatched. In DNA, the CDR3 is TGTGCCAGCACCCCGTGGAGTAGCGGGAGTGGCGCAGATACGCAGTATTTT. Its translation: CASTPWSSGSGADTQYF.

The chain links TRBV29-1 to TRBJ1-1; weak D call: TRBD1 (6 bases). Germline V gives CDR1 SQVTM, CDR2 ANQGSEA. V lost 8 bases, J lost 3 bases, and 16 bases lay in between. CDR3 length: 13 residues. For the CDR3, the DNA is TGCAGCATTAAAACAGGGTCGTACACTGAAGCTTTCTTT. Amino acid sequence: CSIKTGSYTEAFF.

The chain links TRBV28 to TRBJ1-4; D ambiguous. Per the germline V gene, CDR1 is MDHEN and CDR2 is SYDVKM. V was shortened by 3 bases and J by 2 bases, with 19 bases between the two germline ends. The CDR3 totals 18 residues. CDR3 in amino acids: CASSFFYFAGSTNEKLFF. Written as DNA, the CDR3 is TGTGCCAGCAGTTTTTTTTATTTCGCCGGGTCGACTAATGAAAAACTGTTTTTT.

The V and J genes are TRBV27 and TRBJ1-5; a possible D gene is TRBD1 (5 bases). V lost 0 bases, J lost 7 bases, and 10 bases lay in between. The CDR3 runs to 14 residues. Germline V gene sequence: CDR1 MNHEY, CDR2 SMNVEV (reference sequence). The CDR3 loop is CASSLSRGSQPQHF. CDR3 DNA: TGTGCCAGCAGTTTATCGCGGGGGTCCCAGCCCCAGCATTTT.

CDR3 DNA sequence: TGTGCCAGCAGCTTAGCGGGTCCGTTTACCGGGGAGCTGTTTTTT. Its translation is CASSLAGPFTGELFF. This chain connects TRBV11-1 to TRBJ2-2; unclear D gene. CDR3 length equals 15 residues. Per germline, CDR1 SGHAT and CDR2 FQDESV (reference sequence). The germline V and J ends were trimmed by 0 bases and 5 bases, with 10 bases remaining between them.